The rows below give T cell receptor beta chains drawn from one sample of a study of T cell responses to AZD1222 COVID-19 vaccine. Some clones are missing from TCRdb's copy, which holds only in-frame ones; the method was immunoSEQ multiplex PCR. The top ten hold approximately 4.5% of the sample, which has about 140,000 clones, 70% to 90% seen once. The specimen was peripheral blood, collected on day 0 of AZD1222 vaccination. These receptors were obtained from an adult in good health. Both conserved end residues are part of each CDR3. Each record gives: J gene, V gene, clone size, D gene, CDR3 DNA, CDR3 protein. The D gene is left open where the match is weak. Part of the rows lack a size; the others show once, few, many or a class for expanded clones.

J gene: TRBJ2-7; V gene: TRBV6-5; clone size: few; D gene: .; CDR3 DNA: TGTGCCAGCAGTTATCAGGGCAAATCGGGCGAGCAGTACTTC; CDR3 protein: CASSYQGKSGEQYF
J gene: TRBJ1-4; V gene: TRBV6-5; clone size: .; D gene: .; CDR3 DNA: TGTGCCAGCAGTTACTCAGGGACAACAGGCGAAAAACTGTTTTTT; CDR3 protein: CASSYSGTTGEKLFF
J gene: TRBJ2-1; V gene: TRBV9; clone size: .; D gene: TRBD2; CDR3 DNA: TGTGCCAGCAGCGTAAGGACTAGCGGGAGGCTGGATGAGCAGTTCTTC; CDR3 protein: CASSVRTSGRLDEQFF
J gene: TRBJ1-1; V gene: TRBV28; clone size: once; D gene: .; CDR3 DNA: TGTGCCAGCAGTGTCGGGACGGCTCTTTGGGCTTTCTTT; CDR3 protein: CASSVGTALWAFF
J gene: TRBJ2-7; V gene: TRBV5-1; clone size: .; D gene: TRBD1; CDR3 DNA: TGCGCCAGCAGCTTGGGGACAGGGGGTGAGCAGTACTTC; CDR3 protein: CASSLGTGGEQYF
J gene: TRBJ2-7; V gene: TRBV5-1; clone size: few; D gene: TRBD1; CDR3 DNA: TGCGCCAGCGGCAAGACAGGGGGCTCCCACGAGCAGTACTTC; CDR3 protein: CASGKTGGSHEQYF
J gene: TRBJ1-2; V gene: TRBV20-1; clone size: .; D gene: .; CDR3 DNA: TGCAGTGCTAGGGAAGTTGATGGCTACACCTTC; CDR3 protein: CSAREVDGYTF
J gene: TRBJ2-3; V gene: TRBV19; clone size: .; D gene: .; CDR3 DNA: TGTGCCAGTAGTCCCCGGGGTCCTGTGGATGATACGCAGTATTTT; CDR3 protein: CASSPRGPVDDTQYF
J gene: TRBJ1-4; V gene: TRBV5-6; clone size: .; D gene: TRBD1; CDR3 DNA: TGTGCCAGCAGCTTGGGACAGGGCCTTAATGAAAAACTGTTTTTT; CDR3 protein: CASSLGQGLNEKLFF
J gene: TRBJ1-5; V gene: TRBV28; clone size: once; D gene: TRBD1; CDR3 DNA: TGTGCCAGCAGTGTACAGGGGTTTCAGCCCCAGCATTTT; CDR3 protein: CASSVQGFQPQHF
J gene: TRBJ1-2; V gene: TRBV2; clone size: .; D gene: .; CDR3 DNA: TGTGCCAGCGCGAGAGGGCAGCAGGGCCGGGGCTACACCTTC; CDR3 protein: CASARGQQGRGYTF
J gene: TRBJ1-3; V gene: TRBV6-5; clone size: .; D gene: .; CDR3 DNA: TGTGCCAGCAGTTACGACAGGAGCTCTGGAAACACCATATATTTT; CDR3 protein: CASSYDRSSGNTIYF